This T cell receptor (beta chain) emerged from a study of T-cell reconstitution after alpha-beta-depleted transplantation in children. This clonotype was seen only a few times. Researchers prepared the TCRbeta library using unique molecular identifiers, the study reports. Via MiXCR, TCRdb re-called the PCR reads, giving one row per CDR3 protein. The table has 450,000 to 600,000 distinct CDR3 sequences, around 17% seen once. The CDR3 is made up of 12 amino acids. Per germline, CDR1 SEHNR and CDR2 FQNEAQ (reference sequence). Trimming took off 1 base at V and 9 bases at J, with 10 bases between the two ends.

The sample here was PBMCs from the stem cell graft donor, taken from the stem cell graft. The chain combines TRBV7-9 with TRBJ2-7; D is tentatively TRBD1 or TRBD2 (5 bases each). The sequence was obtained from a human donor who donated a stem cell graft to a child with acute lymphoblastic leukemia. The CDR3 DNA is TGTGCCAGCAGCTTAGTGGTTGGGGGGCAGTACTTC. Encoded protein: CASSLVVGGQYF.